In its sample, the clone carrying this TCR beta chain was seen many times. V lost 1 base, J lost 4 bases, and 17 bases lay in between. Germline lookup yields CDR1 PRHDT and CDR2 FYEKMQ (reference sequence). This CDR3 has 16 amino acids. Time point specified: pre-sensitization, week 0. As for treatment: therapeutic diphenylcyclopropenone sensitization with weekly scalp DPC. This specimen comes from a study of human T cells and chemical hapten exposure. TCRdb passed the RACE reads through MiXCR, listing each CDR3 protein once. This sample has 95,000 to 150,000 distinct CDR3 sequences, with about 13% found just once.

The rearrangement uses TRBV13 and TRBJ2-7, with D perhaps TRBD2 (7 bases). The material sequenced was whole blood, taken in connection with sensitization to the hapten diphenylcyclopropenone (DPC). This receptor was identified in a woman between 18 and 29 years old with alopecia areata. Some clones in this sample may be carry-over from other donors' samples. The CDR3 loop reads CASSLEVGGRTYEQYF. The DNA for the CDR3 is TGTGCCAGCAGCTTAGAAGTCGGGGGGCGCACGTACGAGCAGTACTTC. The full variable domain, its missing parts supplied by reference TRBV13 and TRBJ2-7, is AAGVIQSPRHLIKEKRETATLKCYPIPRHDTVYWYQQGPGQDPQFLISFYEKMQSDKGSIPDRFSAQQFSDYHSELNMSSLELGDSALYFCASSLEVGGRTYEQYFGPGTRLTVT.